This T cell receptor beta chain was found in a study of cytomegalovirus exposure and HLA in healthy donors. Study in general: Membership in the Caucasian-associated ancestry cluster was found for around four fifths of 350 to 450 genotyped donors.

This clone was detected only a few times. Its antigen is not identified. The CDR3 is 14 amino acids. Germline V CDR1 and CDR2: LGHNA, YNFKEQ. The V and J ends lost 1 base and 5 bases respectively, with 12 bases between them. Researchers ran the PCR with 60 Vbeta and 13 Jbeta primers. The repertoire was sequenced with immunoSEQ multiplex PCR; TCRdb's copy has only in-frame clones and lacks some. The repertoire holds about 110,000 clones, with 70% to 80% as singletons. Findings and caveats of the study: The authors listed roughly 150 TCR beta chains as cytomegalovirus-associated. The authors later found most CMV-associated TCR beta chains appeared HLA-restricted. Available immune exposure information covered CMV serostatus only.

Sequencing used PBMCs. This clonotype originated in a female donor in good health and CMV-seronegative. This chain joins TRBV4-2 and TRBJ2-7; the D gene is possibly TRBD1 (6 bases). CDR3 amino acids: CASSQVGAGHEQYF. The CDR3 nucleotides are TGTGCCAGCAGCCAAGTGGGGGCGGGCCACGAGCAGTACTTC.